The 15 T cell receptor beta chains reported below all come from one sample, sequenced in a study of T cells after yellow fever vaccination. MiXCR, applied by TCRdb to the 5' RACE reads, yields one record per CDR3 protein. Among 500,000 to 650,000 distinct CDR3 sequences listed, approximately 13% were seen once. Sample: PBMCs, taken on the day of the yellow fever booster vaccination. The source of these receptors is a man aged 25-40 years who received the YFV17D yellow fever vaccine.

The J gene is TRBJ2-1, the V gene TRBV3-1; D not resolved. This CDR3 spans 17 amino acids. V was cut by 0 bases and J by 8 bases, with 20 bases left in between. Germline assignment: CDR1 LGHDT and CDR2 YNNKEL (reference sequence). CDR3 bases: TGTGCCAGCAGCCAAGATTCCCGGGTCGTGCTTGGCTATGAGCAGTTCTTC. As protein: CASSQDSRVVLGYEQFF.

This clonotype was seen ten or more times. The rearrangement joins TRBV5-6 to TRBJ2-7; 7 positions agree with TRBD2. The CDR3 sequence is 15 residues long. CDR1 is SGHDT, CDR2 YYEEEE, per germline. V lost 4 bases to trimming and J lost 4 bases; unmatched junction nucleotides: 11. CDR3 DNA: TGTGCCAGCAGCCCAACCGGGACTAAGAGGTACGAGCAGTACTTC. Translation gives CASSPTGTKRYEQYF.

The rearrangement links TRBV12-3 or TRBV12-4 to TRBJ2-1; the D call may be TRBD1 or TRBD2 (5 bases each). V lost 6 bases, J lost 4 bases, and 10 bases lay in between. The CDR3 has 13 residues. The CDR3 bases are TGTGCCAGCAGGCTGGGGGAATACAATGAGCAGTTCTTC. Protein product: CASRLGEYNEQFF.

This clonotype appeared many times. This rearrangement joins TRBV5-6 to TRBJ2-4; 8 bases are shared with TRBD1. The germline CDR1 and CDR2 sequences are SGHDT and YYEEEE. CDR3 length: 11 residues. Losses at the gene ends were 4 bases for V and 11 bases for J; bases not matched to a gene: 2. The DNA for the CDR3 is TGTGCCAGCAGCCGGACAGGGCTTCAGTACTTC. This gives the protein CASSRTGLQYF.

The genes are TRBV7-8 and TRBJ2-7, with TRBD2 matching 12 bases. Germline lookup yields CDR1 SGHVS and CDR2 FQNEAQ. The trim removed 4 bases at V and 5 bases at J, leaving 6 bases unmatched. This CDR3 has 15 residues. Here the CDR3 DNA reads TGTGCCAGCAGCTCCGTACTAGCGGGAGGTCACGAGCAGTACTTC. This codes for CASSSVLAGGHEQYF.

The chain recombines TRBV12-3 or TRBV12-4 with TRBJ2-3, with 7 bases matching TRBD1. The CDR3 covers 15 residues. V shed 5 bases and J 2 bases; nucleotides not matched to a gene: 7. The CDR3 nucleotides read TGTGCCAGCAGTCGGACAGGCTTGGACACAGATACGCAGTATTTT. It specifies CASSRTGLDTDTQYF.

In this sample, this clonotype turned up many times. CDR3 protein: CASSLEALSSYNEQFF. CDR3 sequence (DNA): TGCGCCAGCAGCTTGGAGGCTCTAAGCTCCTACAATGAGCAGTTCTTC. The chain employs TRBV5-1 and TRBJ2-1; no clear D. With 0 bases removed from V and 0 bases from J, the gap between germline ends came to 10 bases. Germline CDR1 is SGHRS and CDR2 is YFSETQ. The CDR3 has 16 amino acids.

The chain uses TRBV3-1 and TRBJ2-3; 11 bases line up with TRBD2. The V segment lost 5 bases and the J segment 6 bases; nucleotides outside the gene matches: 10. Germline V lookup: CDR1 LGHDT, CDR2 YNNKEL (reference sequence). The CDR3 sequence is 16 residues long. CDR3 residues: CASSVGTSGRRDTQYF. As DNA, the CDR3 is TGTGCCAGCAGCGTCGGGACTAGCGGCCGGAGGGATACGCAGTATTTT.

This clonotype was counted a few times. The chain carries TRBV7-8 and TRBJ2-5; 9 positions agree with TRBD1. Germline CDR1 and CDR2: SGHVS and FQNEAQ. CDR3 length: 16 amino acids. V lost 3 bases and J lost 4; bases outside the gene matches: 9. CDR3 amino acids: CASSFAGTGRRETQYF. The CDR3, as DNA: TGTGCCAGCAGCTTTGCCGGGACAGGGAGACGAGAGACCCAGTACTTC.

V usage is TRBV19 and J usage is TRBJ2-7; TRBD2 agrees at 9 bases. CDR1 is LNHDA, CDR2 SQIVND, per germline (reference sequence). The V segment lost 5 bases and the J segment 2 bases; nucleotides outside the gene matches: 7. The CDR3 length is 15 residues. This CDR3 reads CASSLSGRGAYEQYF. The CDR3 nucleotides are TGTGCCAGTAGTCTTAGCGGGAGAGGGGCCTACGAGCAGTACTTC.

Many counts were recorded for this clonotype. This chain joins TRBV7-2 and TRBJ2-5; 8 nucleotides agree with TRBD2. The CDR3 is 13 amino acids. CDR1 SGHTA and CDR2 FQGNSA come from the germline V gene. J was trimmed by 4 bases and V by 2 bases; bases with no gene match: 0. CDR3 nucleotides: TGTGCCAGCAGCTTACTAGCGGGAGAGACCCAGTACTTC. Translated: CASSLLAGETQYF.

This clonotype was seen ten or more times. This chain uses TRBV20-1 with TRBJ1-2; D remains ambiguous. The V end lost 3 bases, the J end lost 8 bases, and 13 bases lay between the germline ends. Germline V gene sequence: CDR1 DFQATT, CDR2 SNEGSKA (reference sequence). This CDR3 has 12 amino acids. Here the CDR3 DNA reads TGCAGTGCTAGCAGGCAGTCGGCGGGCTACACCTTC. Residues: CSASRQSAGYTF.

This rearrangement joins TRBV7-2 to TRBJ1-2; TRBD1 agrees at 11 bases. The V and J ends lost 4 bases and 7 bases, in that order; junction bases with no gene match: 2. The CDR3 has 13 amino acids. Germline CDR1 is SGHTA and CDR2 is FQGNSA. CDR3 DNA: TGTGCCAGCAGCTCGGGACAGGGGGTTGGCTACACCTTC. Translating it yields CASSSGQGVGYTF.

This clonotype appeared a few times. The chain couples TRBV6-5 to TRBJ2-1; 10 nucleotides agree with TRBD2. Unmatched junction bases numbered 5, after V lost 4 bases and J lost 8 bases. The CDR3 spans 14 residues. Germline V gene sequence: CDR1 MNHEY, CDR2 SVGAGI. The CDR3 nucleotides are TGTGCCAGCAGTTTCCCTAGCGGGAGCGATGAGCAGTTCTTC. It encodes CASSFPSGSDEQFF.

This clonotype was recorded a few times. The chain joins TRBV5-1 to TRBJ2-3; TRBD2 aligns across 9 bases. From germline, CDR1 is SGHRS and CDR2 YFSETQ. The CDR3 is 17 residues long. The V and J ends lost 3 bases and 2 bases, in that order; junction bases with no gene match: 10. Here the CDR3 reads CASSSKTSGVHTDTQYF. The CDR3, as DNA: TGCGCCAGCAGCTCCAAGACTAGCGGAGTTCACACAGATACGCAGTATTTT. Drawing the rest from reference TRBV5-1 and TRBJ2-3, the complete variable domain is KAGVTQTPRYLIKTRGQQVTLSCSPISGHRSVSWYQQTPGQGLQFLFEYFSETQRNKGNFPGRFSGRQFSNSRSEMNVSTLELGDSALYLCASSSKTSGVHTDTQYFGPGTRLTVL.